The T cell receptor (beta chain) under discussion was sequenced for a study of blood T cell repertoires in COVID-19. As for the study in general: Sample material is recorded as cDNA or gDNA derived from T cells, B-cell-depleted T cells, or PBMCs.

CDR1 and CDR2 (germline): MNHEY, SMNVEV (reference sequence). The CDR3 loop spans 16 amino acids. Losses at the gene ends were 5 bases for V and 1 base for J; bases not matched to a gene: 4. The protocol was immunoSEQ multiplex PCR, while the TCRdb copy is restricted to in-frame clones and leaves out a portion. The top ten clones hold over 1.2% of a sample with more than 200,000 clones, approximately 86% of them seen once. The chain has TRBV27 and TRBJ2-7; 14 bases agree with TRBD2. Material for sequencing was peripheral blood. This TCR was sampled from a man at least 80 years old with acute or convalescent COVID-19. CDR3 nucleotides: TGTGCCAGCAGTGGACTAGCGGGAGGCAGGTCCTACGAGCAGTACTTC. Translation gives CASSGLAGGRSYEQYF.